This is a list of T cell receptor beta chains from one sample in a study of immune evolution from preneoplasia to lung adenocarcinoma. TCRdb keeps only in-frame clones here, not all; method: immunoSEQ multiplex PCR. This sample has 25,000 or so clones, with 74% found just once. Sequenced material: FFPE invasive lung adenocarcinoma tissue. The receptor set was obtained from a person aged 55-75 years with invasive lung adenocarcinoma. Some clones in this sample may be carry-over from other donors' samples. Both conserved end residues are part of each CDR3.

J | V | CDR3
TRBJ1-4 | TRBV5-6 | CASSLVTGTGYEKLFF
TRBJ1-1 | TRBV5-1 | CASSPAPGNTEAFF
TRBJ2-7 | TRBV28 | CASSQAGSREQYF
TRBJ1-4 | TRBV19 | CASTPDRGVTELFF
TRBJ2-3 | TRBV9 | CASSVEREPDTQYF
TRBJ2-1 | TRBV12-5 | CASGPLYNEQFF
TRBJ1-1 | TRBV7-9 | CASSLMSGNTEAFF
TRBJ2-7 | TRBV7-9 | CASSLDVGREQYF
TRBJ2-2 | TRBV4-2 | CASSQPLAGPGRGELFF
TRBJ2-1 | TRBV10-3 | CAIKGTSANNEQFF
TRBJ2-4 | TRBV7-8 | CASSLGGTNIQYF
TRBJ2-7 | TRBV6-5 | CASSYSGALSYEQYF
TRBJ2-2 | TRBV7-6 | CASRLIAGGPDTGELFF
TRBJ2-4 | TRBV7-9 | CASSLRAGFDIQYF
TRBJ2-3 | TRBV7-9 | CASSFGPFHPTDTQYF
TRBJ2-2 | TRBV4-1 | CASSQAIAGANTGELFF
TRBJ2-1 | TRBV7-8 | CASSFGTSGNEQFF
TRBJ1-4 | TRBV18 | CASSPPSGEGKLFF
TRBJ1-2 | TRBV2 | CASRGQGSGGYTF
TRBJ2-7 | TRBV5-1 | CATREDSSSYEQYF
TRBJ2-7 | TRBV30 | CAWSGKAASYEQYF
TRBJ2-1 | TRBV18 | CASSPTRARLAKNEQFF
TRBJ1-4 | TRBV25-1 | CASSDWKYGDEKLFF
TRBJ1-3 | TRBV6-6 | CASSKTNTIYF
TRBJ2-7 | TRBV10-2 | CASSEVAGGPREQYF
TRBJ1-5 | TRBV6-5 | CASSPTPEQPQHF
TRBJ1-5 | TRBV5-1 | CASSLTGDQPQHF
TRBJ2-7 | TRBV16 | CASSPWVGRTSYEQYF
TRBJ1-2 | TRBV28 | CASSPGQESRGYTF
TRBJ2-6 | TRBV4-1 | CASRPQGAVGANVLTF
TRBJ2-2 | TRBV9 | CASSPGTSDTGELFF
TRBJ1-1 | TRBV18 | CASSRQQGGGLNTEAFF
TRBJ2-3 | TRBV30 | CAWTGGGGTQYF
TRBJ2-7 | TRBV19 | CASSRGTGEQYF
TRBJ2-3 | TRBV5-1 | CASSIRQGGTDTQYF
TRBJ2-6 | TRBV7-7 | CAVRDRDSLSGANVLTF
TRBJ2-1 | TRBV30 | CAWSTLGTSGNDEQFF
TRBJ2-3 | TRBV29-1 | CSVEDRGGRSGDTQYF
TRBJ2-7 | TRBV7-6 | CASSLGPGTFGKYF
TRBJ1-3 | TRBV2 | CASSEAGMGKNTIYF
TRBJ2-7 | TRBV5-1 | CASSLTGQLTYEQYF
TRBJ2-6 | TRBV7-3 | CASSLGTSGANVLTF